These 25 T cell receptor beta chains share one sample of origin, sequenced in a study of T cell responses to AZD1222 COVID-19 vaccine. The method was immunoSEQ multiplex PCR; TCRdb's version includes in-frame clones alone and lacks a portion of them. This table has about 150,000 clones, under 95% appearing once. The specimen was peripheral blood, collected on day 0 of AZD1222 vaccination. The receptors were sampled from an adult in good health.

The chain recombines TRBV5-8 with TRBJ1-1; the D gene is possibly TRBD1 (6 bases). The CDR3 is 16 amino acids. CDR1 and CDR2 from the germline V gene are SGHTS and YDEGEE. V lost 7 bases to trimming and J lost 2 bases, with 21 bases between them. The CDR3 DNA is TGTGCCAGCGGTTACTCGAGGACAGAAGAAAACACTGAAGCTTTCTTT. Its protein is CASGYSRTEENTEAFF.

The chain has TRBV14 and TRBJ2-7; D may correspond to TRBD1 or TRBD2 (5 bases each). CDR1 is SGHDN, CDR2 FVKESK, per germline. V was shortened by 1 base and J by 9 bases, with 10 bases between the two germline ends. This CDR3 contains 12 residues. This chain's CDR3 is CASSQVKGPQYF. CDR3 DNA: TGTGCCAGCAGCCAAGTTAAGGGACCGCAGTACTTC.

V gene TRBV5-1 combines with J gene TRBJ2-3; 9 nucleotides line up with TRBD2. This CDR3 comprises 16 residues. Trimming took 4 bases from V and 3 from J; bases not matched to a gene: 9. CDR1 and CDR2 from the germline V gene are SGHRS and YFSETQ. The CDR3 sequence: CASSRAGGRETDTQYF. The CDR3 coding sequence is TGCGCCAGCAGCCGTGCGGGGGGGCGTGAGACAGATACGCAGTATTTT.

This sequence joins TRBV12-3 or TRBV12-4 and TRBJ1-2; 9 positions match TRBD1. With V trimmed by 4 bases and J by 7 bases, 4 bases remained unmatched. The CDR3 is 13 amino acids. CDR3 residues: CASSSDRGSGYTF. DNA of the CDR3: TGTGCCAGCAGTTCGGACAGGGGAAGTGGCTACACCTTC.

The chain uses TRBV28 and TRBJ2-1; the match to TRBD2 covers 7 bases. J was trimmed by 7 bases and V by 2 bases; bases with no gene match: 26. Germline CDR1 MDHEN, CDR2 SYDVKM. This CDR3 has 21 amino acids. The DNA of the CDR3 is TGTGCCAGCAGTTTACCGCGGACGCCCGCGGGAGAAGTGCTGGTGGGGAATGAGCAGTTCTTC. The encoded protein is CASSLPRTPAGEVLVGNEQFF.

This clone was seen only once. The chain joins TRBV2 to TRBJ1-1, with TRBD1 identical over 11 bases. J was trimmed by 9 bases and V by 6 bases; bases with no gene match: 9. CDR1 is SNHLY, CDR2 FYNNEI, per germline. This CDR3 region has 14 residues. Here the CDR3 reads CASSLPGTGGKAFF. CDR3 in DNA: TGTGCCAGCAGCCTTCCCGGGACAGGGGGGAAAGCTTTCTTT.

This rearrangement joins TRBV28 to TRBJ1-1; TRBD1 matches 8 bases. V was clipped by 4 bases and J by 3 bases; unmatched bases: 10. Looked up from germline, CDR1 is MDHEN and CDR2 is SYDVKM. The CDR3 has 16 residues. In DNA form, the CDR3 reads TGTGCCAGCAGTTCAGACAGGGGCCTGGGGGACACTGAAGCTTTCTTT. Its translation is CASSSDRGLGDTEAFF. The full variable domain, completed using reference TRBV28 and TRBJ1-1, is DVKVTQSSRYLVKRTGEKVFLECVQDMDHENMFWYRQDPGLGLRLIYFSYDVKMKEKGDIPEGYSVSREKKERFSLILESASTNQTSMYLCASSSDRGLGDTEAFFGQGTRLTVV.

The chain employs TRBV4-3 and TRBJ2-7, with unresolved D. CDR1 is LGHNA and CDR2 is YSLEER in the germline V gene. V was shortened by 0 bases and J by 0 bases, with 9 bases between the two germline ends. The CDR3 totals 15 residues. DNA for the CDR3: TGCGCCAGCAGCCAAGATCGAGCGAGCTCCTACGAGCAGTACTTC. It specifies CASSQDRASSYEQYF.

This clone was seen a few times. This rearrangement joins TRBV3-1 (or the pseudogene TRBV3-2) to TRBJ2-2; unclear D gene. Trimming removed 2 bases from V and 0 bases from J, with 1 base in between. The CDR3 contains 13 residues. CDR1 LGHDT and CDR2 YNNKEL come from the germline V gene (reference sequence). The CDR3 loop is CASSQPNTGELFF. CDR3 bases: TGTGCCAGCAGCCAACCGAACACCGGGGAGCTGTTTTTT.

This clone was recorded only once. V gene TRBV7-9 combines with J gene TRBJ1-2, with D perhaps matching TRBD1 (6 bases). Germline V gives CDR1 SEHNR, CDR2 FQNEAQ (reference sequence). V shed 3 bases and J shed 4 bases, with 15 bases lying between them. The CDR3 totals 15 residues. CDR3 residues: CASSFAGGQGYGYTF. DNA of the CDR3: TGTGCCAGCAGCTTCGCGGGGGGGCAAGGCTATGGCTACACCTTC.

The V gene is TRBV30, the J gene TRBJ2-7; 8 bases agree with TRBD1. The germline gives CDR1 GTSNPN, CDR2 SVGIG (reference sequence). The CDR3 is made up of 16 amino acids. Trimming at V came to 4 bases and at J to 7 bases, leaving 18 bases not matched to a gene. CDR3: CAWTRMRDRPRLEQYF. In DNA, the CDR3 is TGTGCCTGGACACGGATGCGGGACAGGCCGAGGCTGGAGCAGTACTTC.

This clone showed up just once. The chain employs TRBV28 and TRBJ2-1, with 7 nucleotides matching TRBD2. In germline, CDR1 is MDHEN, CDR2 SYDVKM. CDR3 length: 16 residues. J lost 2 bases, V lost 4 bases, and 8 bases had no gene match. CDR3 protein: CASSSFLAVTYNEQFF. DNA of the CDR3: TGTGCCAGCAGTTCTTTTCTAGCGGTGACCTACAATGAGCAGTTCTTC.

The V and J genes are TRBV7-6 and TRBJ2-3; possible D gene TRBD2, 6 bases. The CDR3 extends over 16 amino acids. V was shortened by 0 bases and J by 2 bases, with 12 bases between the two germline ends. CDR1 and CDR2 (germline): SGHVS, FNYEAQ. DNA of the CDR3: TGTGCCAGCAGCTTAGCGGTACGGGGGACCACAGATACGCAGTATTTT. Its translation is CASSLAVRGTTDTQYF.

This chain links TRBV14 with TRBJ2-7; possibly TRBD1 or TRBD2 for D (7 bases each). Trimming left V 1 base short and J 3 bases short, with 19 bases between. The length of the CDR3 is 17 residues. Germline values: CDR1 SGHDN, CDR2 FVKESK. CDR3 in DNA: TGTGCCAGCAGCCAAGTACACGGGGGGCAGGGGGACTACGAGCAGTACTTC. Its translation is CASSQVHGGQGDYEQYF.

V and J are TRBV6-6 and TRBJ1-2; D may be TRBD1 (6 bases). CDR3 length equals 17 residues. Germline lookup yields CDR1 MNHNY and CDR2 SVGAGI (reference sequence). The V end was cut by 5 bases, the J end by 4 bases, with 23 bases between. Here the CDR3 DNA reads TGTGCCAGCAGTCACGAACGGGCTAGGGGGGCCGGCTATGGCTACACCTTC. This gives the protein CASSHERARGAGYGYTF.

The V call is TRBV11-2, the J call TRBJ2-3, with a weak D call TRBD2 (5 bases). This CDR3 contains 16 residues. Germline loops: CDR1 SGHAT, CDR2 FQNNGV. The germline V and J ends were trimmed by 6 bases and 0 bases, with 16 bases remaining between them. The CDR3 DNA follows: TGTGCCAGCAGACCCGGTGGTAGCGAAAGCACAGATACGCAGTATTTT. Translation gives CASRPGGSESTDTQYF. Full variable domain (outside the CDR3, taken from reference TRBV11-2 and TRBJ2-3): EAGVAQSPRYKIIEKRQSVAFWCNPISGHATLYWYQQILGQGPKLLIQFQNNGVVDDSQLPKDRFSAERLKGVDSTLKIQPAKLEDSAVYLCASRPGGSESTDTQYFGPGTRLTVL.

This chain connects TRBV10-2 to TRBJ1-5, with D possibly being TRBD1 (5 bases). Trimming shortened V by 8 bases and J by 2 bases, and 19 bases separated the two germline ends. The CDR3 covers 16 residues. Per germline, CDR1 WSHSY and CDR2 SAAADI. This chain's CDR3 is CASLSGTLFGNQPQHF. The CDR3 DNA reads TGCGCCAGCCTATCGGGGACCCTTTTCGGCAATCAGCCCCAGCATTTT.

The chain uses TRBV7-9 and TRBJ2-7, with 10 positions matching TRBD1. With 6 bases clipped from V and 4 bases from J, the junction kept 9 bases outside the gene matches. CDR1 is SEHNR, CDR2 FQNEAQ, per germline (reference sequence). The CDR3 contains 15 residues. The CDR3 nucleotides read TGTGCCAGCAGGCCCCCTCCGGGACAGGGGTACGAGCAGTACTTC. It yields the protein CASRPPPGQGYEQYF.

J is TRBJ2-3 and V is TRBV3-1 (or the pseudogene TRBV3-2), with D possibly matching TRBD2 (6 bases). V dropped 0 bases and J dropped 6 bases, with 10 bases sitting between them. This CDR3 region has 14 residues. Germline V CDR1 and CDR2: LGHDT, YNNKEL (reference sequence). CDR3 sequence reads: CASSQDWRGDTQYF. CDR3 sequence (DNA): TGTGCCAGCAGCCAAGATTGGAGGGGTGATACGCAGTATTTT.

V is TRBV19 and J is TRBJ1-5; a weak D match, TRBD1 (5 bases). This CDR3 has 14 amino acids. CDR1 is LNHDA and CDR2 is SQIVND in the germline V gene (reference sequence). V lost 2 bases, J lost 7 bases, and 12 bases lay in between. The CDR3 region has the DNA TGTGCCAGTAGTATAAATGGGGACGGGCAGCCCCAGCATTTT. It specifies CASSINGDGQPQHF.

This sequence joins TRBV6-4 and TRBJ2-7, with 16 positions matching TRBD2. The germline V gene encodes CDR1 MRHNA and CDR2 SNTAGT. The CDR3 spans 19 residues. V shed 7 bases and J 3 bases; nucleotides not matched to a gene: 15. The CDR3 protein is CASNLRGLAGGLEFYEQYF. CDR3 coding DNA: TGTGCCAGCAACCTAAGGGGACTAGCGGGAGGGCTGGAATTCTACGAGCAGTACTTC.

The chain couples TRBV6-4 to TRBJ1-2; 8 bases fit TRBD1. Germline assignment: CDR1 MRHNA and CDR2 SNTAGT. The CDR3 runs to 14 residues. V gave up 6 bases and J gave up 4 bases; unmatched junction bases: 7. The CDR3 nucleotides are TGTGCCAGCAGACCCGGGACAGGACTCTATGGCTACACCTTC. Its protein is CASRPGTGLYGYTF.

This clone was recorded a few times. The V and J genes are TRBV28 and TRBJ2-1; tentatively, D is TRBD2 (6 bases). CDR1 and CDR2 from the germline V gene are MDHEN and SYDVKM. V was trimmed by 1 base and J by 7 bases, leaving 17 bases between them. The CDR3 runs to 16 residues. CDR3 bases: TGTGCCAGCAGTTTATCTGGGGGTTCGGGGGAGAATGAGCAGTTCTTC. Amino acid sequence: CASSLSGGSGENEQFF.

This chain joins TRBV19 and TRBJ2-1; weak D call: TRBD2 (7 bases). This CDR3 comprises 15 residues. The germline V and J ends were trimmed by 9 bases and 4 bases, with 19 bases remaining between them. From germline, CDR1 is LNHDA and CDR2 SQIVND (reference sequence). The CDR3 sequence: CASRSRGGAYNEQFF. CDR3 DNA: TGTGCCAGCCGATCAAGGGGGGGGGCTTACAATGAGCAGTTCTTC.

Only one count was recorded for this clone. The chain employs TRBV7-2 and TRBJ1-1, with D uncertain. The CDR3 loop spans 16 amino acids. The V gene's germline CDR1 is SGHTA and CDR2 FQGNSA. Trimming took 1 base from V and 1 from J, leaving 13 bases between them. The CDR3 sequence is CASSLDQGRQNTEAFF. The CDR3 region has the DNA TGTGCCAGCAGCTTAGATCAAGGGCGGCAGAACACTGAAGCTTTCTTT.